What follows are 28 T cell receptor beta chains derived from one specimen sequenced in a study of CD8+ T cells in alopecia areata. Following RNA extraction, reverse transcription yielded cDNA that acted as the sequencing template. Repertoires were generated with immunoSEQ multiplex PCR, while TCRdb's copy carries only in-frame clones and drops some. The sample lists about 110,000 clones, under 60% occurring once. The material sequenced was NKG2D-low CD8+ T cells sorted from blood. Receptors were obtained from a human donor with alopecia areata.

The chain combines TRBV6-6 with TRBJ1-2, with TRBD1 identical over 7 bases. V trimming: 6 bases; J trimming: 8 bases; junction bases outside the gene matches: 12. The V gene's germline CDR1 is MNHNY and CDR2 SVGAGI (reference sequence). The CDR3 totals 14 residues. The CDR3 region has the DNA TGTGCCAGCAGCCCACCAACAGGGGAAGGGGGCTACACCTTC. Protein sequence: CASSPPTGEGGYTF.

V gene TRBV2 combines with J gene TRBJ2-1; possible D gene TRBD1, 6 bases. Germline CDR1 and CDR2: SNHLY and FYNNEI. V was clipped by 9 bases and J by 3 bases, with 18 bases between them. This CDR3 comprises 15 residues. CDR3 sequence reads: CASNPRGSDYNEQFF. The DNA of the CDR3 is TGTGCCAGTAACCCCAGGGGATCTGACTACAATGAGCAGTTCTTC.

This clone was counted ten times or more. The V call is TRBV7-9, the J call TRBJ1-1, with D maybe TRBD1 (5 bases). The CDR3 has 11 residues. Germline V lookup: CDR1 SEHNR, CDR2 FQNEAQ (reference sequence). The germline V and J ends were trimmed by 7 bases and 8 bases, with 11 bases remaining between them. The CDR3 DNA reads TGTGCCAGCATGGGGGGGTACGAAGCTTTCTTT. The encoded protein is CASMGGYEAFF.

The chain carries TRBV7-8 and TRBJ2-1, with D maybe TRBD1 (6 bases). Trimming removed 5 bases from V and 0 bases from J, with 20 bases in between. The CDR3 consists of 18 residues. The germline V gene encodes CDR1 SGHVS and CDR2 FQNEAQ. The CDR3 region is CASSMPKQGGNSYNEQFF. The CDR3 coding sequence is TGTGCCAGCAGCATGCCGAAACAGGGTGGGAACTCCTACAATGAGCAGTTCTTC.

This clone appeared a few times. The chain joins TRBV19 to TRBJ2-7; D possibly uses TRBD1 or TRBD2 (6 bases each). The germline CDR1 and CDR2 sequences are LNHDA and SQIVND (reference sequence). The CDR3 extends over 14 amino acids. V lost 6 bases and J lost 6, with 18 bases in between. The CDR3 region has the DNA TGTGCCAGTAGCGCCTGGGGGGCTGGTAGCGAGCAGTACTTC. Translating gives CASSAWGAGSEQYF.

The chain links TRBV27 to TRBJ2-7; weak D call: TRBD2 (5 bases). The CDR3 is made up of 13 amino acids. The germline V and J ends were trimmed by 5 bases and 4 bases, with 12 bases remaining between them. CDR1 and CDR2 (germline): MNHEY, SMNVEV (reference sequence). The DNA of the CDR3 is TGTGCCAGCAGTCGGGGATTTCCTTACGAGCAGTACTTC. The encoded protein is CASSRGFPYEQYF.

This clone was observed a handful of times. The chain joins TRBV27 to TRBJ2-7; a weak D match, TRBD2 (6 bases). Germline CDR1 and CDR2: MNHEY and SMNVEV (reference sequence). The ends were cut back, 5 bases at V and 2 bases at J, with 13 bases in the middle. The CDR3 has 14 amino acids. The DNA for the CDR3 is TGTGCCAGCAGTGCCGGGACTGGAGCCTACGAGCAGTACTTC. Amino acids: CASSAGTGAYEQYF.

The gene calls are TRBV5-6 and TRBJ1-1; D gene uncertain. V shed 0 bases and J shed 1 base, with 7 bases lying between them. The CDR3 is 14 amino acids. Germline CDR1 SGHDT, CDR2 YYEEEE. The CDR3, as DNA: TGTGCCAGCAGCTTGGGGGGATGGAACACTGAAGCTTTCTTT. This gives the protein CASSLGGWNTEAFF.

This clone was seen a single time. The CDR3 region has the DNA TGCAGCGTTGAAGATGGGAACAGGGGCTCTGAAGCTTTCTTT. This codes for CSVEDGNRGSEAFF. This chain joins TRBV29-1 and TRBJ1-1; TRBD1 matches at 7 bases. This CDR3 spans 14 amino acids. Germline trimming cut 0 bases from V and 6 bases from J; bases unmatched to any gene: 7. CDR1 and CDR2 from the germline V gene are SQVTM and ANQGSEA.

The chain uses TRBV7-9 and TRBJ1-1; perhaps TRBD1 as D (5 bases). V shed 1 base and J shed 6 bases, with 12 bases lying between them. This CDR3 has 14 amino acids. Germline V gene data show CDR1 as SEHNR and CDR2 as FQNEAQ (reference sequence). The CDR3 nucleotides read TGTGCCAGCAGCTTAGTCAGGGATAATTCTGAAGCTTTCTTT. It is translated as CASSLVRDNSEAFF.

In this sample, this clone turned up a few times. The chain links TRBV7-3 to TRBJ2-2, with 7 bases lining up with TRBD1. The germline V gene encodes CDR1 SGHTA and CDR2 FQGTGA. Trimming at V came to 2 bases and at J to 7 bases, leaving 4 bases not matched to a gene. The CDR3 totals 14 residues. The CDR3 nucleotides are TGTGCCAGCAGCTTAGAGGGGGCAGGCGGGGAGCTGTTTTTT. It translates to CASSLEGAGGELFF.

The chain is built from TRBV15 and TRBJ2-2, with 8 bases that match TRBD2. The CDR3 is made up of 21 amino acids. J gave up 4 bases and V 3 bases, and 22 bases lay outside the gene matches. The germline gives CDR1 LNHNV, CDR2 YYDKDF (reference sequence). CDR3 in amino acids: CATSSRRVSTGGPRVTGELFF. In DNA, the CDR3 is TGTGCCACCAGCAGTCGCAGGGTTTCGACGGGAGGGCCCCGGGTCACCGGGGAGCTGTTTTTT.

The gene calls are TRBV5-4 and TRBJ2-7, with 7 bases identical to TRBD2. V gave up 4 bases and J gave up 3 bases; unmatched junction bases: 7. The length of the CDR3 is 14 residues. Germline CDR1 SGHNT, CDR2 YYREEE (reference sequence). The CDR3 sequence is CASSLAVGDYEQYF. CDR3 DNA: TGTGCCAGCAGCCTAGCGGTGGGGGACTACGAGCAGTACTTC. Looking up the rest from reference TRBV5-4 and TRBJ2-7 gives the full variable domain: ETGVTQSPTHLIKTRGQQVTLRCSSQSGHNTVSWYQQALGQGPQFIFQYYREEENGRGNFPPRFSGLQFPNYSSELNVNALELDDSALYLCASSLAVGDYEQYFGPGTRLTVT.

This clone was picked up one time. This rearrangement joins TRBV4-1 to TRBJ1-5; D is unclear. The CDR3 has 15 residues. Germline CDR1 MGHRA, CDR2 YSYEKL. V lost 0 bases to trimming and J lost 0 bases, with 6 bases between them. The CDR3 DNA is TGCGCCAGCAGCCAAGAGAGGAGTAGCAATCAGCCCCAGCATTTT. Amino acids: CASSQERSSNQPQHF.

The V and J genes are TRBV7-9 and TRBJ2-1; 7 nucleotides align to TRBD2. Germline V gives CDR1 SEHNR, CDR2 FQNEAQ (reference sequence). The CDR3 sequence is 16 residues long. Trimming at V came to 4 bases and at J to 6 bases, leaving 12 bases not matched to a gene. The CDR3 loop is CASSSPQRETTNEQFF. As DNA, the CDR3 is TGTGCCAGCAGCTCGCCCCAGCGGGAAACAACCAATGAGCAGTTCTTC.

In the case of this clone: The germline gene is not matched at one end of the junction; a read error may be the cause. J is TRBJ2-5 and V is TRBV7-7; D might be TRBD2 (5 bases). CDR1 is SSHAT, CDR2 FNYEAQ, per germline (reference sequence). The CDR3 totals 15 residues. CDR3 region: CASSLEPGNQETQYF. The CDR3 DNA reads TGTGCTAGCAGCTTAGAGCCGGGAAACCAAGAGACCCAGTACTTC.

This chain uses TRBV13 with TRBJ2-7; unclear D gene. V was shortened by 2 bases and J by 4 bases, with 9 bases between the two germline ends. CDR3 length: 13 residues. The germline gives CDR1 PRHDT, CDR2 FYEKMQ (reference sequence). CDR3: CASSLRKEYEQYF. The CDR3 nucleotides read TGTGCCAGCAGCTTACGAAAAGAATACGAGCAGTACTTC.

Written as DNA, the CDR3 is TGCGCCAGCAGTATTTCGTACAATGAGCAGTTCTTC. It codes for CASSISYNEQFF. J is TRBJ2-1 and V is TRBV10-1; no clear D gene. Germline V gene lookup returns CDR1 WNHNN and CDR2 SYGVQD (reference sequence). The CDR3 totals 12 residues. V lost 5 bases and J 4 bases, leaving 6 bases between the germline ends.

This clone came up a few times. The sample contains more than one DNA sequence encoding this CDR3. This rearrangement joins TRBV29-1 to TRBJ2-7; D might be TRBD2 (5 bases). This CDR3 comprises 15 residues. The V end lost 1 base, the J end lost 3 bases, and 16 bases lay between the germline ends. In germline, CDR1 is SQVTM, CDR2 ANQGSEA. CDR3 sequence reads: CSVEGVGSGDYEQYF. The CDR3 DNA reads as TGCAGCGTTGAAGGGGTGGGCTCCGGGGACTACGAGCAGTACTTC.

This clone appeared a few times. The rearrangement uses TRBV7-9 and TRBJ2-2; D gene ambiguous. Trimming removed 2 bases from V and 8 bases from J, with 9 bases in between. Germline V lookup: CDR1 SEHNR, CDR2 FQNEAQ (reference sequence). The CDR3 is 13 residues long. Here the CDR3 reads CASSLHTSGELFF. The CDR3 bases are TGTGCCAGCAGCTTACACACGTCAGGGGAGCTGTTTTTT.

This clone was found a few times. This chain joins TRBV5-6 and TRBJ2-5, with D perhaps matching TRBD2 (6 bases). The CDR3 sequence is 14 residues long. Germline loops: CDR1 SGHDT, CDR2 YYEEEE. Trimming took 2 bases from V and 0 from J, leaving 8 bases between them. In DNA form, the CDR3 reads TGTGCCAGCAGCTTTGGAGGGTACCAAGAGACCCAGTACTTC. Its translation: CASSFGGYQETQYF.

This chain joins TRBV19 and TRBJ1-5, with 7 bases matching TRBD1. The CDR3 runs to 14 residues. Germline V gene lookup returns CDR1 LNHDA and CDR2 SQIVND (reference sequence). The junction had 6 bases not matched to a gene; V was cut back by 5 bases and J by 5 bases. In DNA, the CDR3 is TGTGCCAGTAGTCCCCGACAGGGAGATCAGCCCCAGCATTTT. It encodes CASSPRQGDQPQHF.

CDR3 DNA: TGTGCCAGCAGCCGGTTGAGGAACACTGAAGCTTTCTTT. This gives the protein CASSRLRNTEAFF. The chain has TRBV14 and TRBJ1-1; D not resolved. Trimming took off 4 bases at V and 1 base at J, with 7 bases between the two ends. This CDR3 contains 13 residues. In germline, CDR1 is SGHDN, CDR2 FVKESK.

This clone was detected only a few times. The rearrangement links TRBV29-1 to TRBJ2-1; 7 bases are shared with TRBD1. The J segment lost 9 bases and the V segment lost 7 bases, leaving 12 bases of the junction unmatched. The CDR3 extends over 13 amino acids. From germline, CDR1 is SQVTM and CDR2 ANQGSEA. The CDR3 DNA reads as TGCAGCGCCGAAGACAGGGAAAAGGGTGAGCAGTTCTTC. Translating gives CSAEDREKGEQFF.

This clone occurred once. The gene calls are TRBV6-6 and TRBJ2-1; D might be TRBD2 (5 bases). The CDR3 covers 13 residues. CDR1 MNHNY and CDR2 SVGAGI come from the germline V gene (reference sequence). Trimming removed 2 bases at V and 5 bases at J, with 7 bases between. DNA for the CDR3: TGTGCCAGCAGTTACGGACTTAACAATGAGCAGTTCTTC. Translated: CASSYGLNNEQFF.

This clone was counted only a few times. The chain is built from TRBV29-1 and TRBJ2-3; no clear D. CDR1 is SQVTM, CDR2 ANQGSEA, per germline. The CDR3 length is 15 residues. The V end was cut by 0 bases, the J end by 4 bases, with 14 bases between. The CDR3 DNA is TGCAGCGTTGAAGACTATTTTATAAACTCAGATACGCAGTATTTT. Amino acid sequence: CSVEDYFINSDTQYF.

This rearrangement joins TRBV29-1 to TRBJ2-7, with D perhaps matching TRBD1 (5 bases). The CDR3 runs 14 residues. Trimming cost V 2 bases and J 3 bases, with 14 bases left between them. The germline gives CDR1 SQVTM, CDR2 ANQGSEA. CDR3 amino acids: CSVELVGLGYEQYF. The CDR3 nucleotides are TGCAGCGTTGAATTGGTGGGGCTCGGCTACGAGCAGTACTTC.

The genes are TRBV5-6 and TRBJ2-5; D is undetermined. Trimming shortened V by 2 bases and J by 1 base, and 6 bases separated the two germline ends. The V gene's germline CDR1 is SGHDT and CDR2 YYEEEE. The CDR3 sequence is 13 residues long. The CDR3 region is CASSFSTQETQYF. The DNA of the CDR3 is TGTGCCAGCAGCTTTAGCACCCAAGAGACCCAGTACTTC.